These T cell receptor beta chains were read from a single sample in a study of blood T cell repertoires in COVID-19. Clones were sequenced by immunoSEQ multiplex PCR, and TCRdb holds only the in-frame ones, with some missing. This sample carries about 250,000 clones, 85% to 90% of them seen once, and the ten largest clones take around 1.4%. Sequencing was carried out using peripheral blood. These receptors all come from a man older than 75 with acute or convalescent COVID-19. Each CDR3 is given with its conserved first and last residue. The D gene is left open where the match is weak. Rows may omit the clone size; those that give it use once, few, many or a size class.

>TRBV13|TRBJ2-3|TRBD2|NA
CASSLGTSGFPSGTDTQYF
TGTGCCAGCAGCTTGGGGACTAGCGGGTTCCCCTCCGGCACAGATACGCAGTATTTT
>TRBV6-5|TRBJ2-5|NA|once
CASSHTHVQETQYF
TGTGCCAGCAGCCATACACACGTGCAAGAGACCCAGTACTTC
>TRBV7-2|TRBJ1-1|NA|NA
CASSLGASTEAFF
TGTGCCAGCAGCTTAGGGGCGAGCACTGAAGCTTTCTTT
>TRBV28|TRBJ2-7|TRBD2|NA
CASSQPGLAGNEQYF
TGTGCCAGCAGTCAGCCGGGACTAGCGGGAAACGAGCAGTACTTC
>TRBV11-3|TRBJ1-1|TRBD1|NA
CASSLGTGVNTEAFF
TGTGCCAGCAGCTTGGGGACAGGGGTGAACACTGAAGCTTTCTTT
>TRBV11-1|TRBJ2-5|TRBD1|NA
CASSPEGAYQETQYF
TGTGCCAGCAGCCCAGAGGGGGCCTACCAAGAGACCCAGTACTTC
>TRBV19|TRBJ1-5|NA|NA
CASSIPRGGNQPQHF
TGTGCCAGTAGTATCCCCAGGGGCGGCAATCAGCCCCAGCATTTT
>TRBV7-9|TRBJ1-1|TRBD1|NA
CASSLPRQGGNTEAFF
TGTGCCAGCAGCTTACCCCGACAGGGGGGTAACACTGAAGCTTTCTTT
>TRBV6-5|TRBJ1-1|NA|few
CASSTTAAVNTEAFF
TGTGCCAGCAGTACTACTGCGGCGGTGAACACTGAAGCTTTCTTT
>TRBV7-3|TRBJ1-5|NA|NA
CASSLNPREPQHF
TGTGCCAGCAGCTTAAATCCCCGTGAGCCCCAGCATTTT
>TRBV6-5|TRBJ1-1|TRBD1|NA
CASSNTGGRATEAFF
TGTGCCAGCAGTAACACAGGGGGTAGGGCGACTGAAGCTTTCTTT
>TRBV6-5|TRBJ2-1|TRBD2|NA
CASTSGSLNEQFF
TGTGCCAGTACTAGCGGGAGTCTCAATGAGCAGTTCTTC
>TRBV27|TRBJ2-7|NA|NA
CATKQEGPGGIGEQYF
TGTGCCACAAAGCAGGAGGGCCCTGGGGGTATAGGCGAGCAGTACTTC
>TRBV7-2|TRBJ2-7|TRBD1|NA
CASSLGPGQVSYEQYF
TGTGCCAGCAGCTTAGGTCCGGGACAGGTATCCTACGAGCAGTACTTC
>TRBV28|TRBJ1-5|TRBD1|few
CASSSGQAYSNQPQHF
TGTGCCAGCAGTTCAGGACAGGCCTATAGCAATCAGCCCCAGCATTTT
>TRBV28|TRBJ2-7|TRBD2|NA
CASGVGGNPYEQYF
TGTGCCAGCGGCGTCGGGGGGAACCCCTACGAGCAGTACTTC
>TRBV28|TRBJ2-7|NA|NA
CASSHSTGAYEQYF
TGTGCCAGCAGTCACAGCACGGGGGCCTACGAGCAGTACTTC
>TRBV7-2|TRBJ1-1|TRBD1|NA
CASSFGQGRPNTEAFF
TGTGCCAGCAGCTTCGGACAGGGGAGGCCGAACACTGAAGCTTTCTTT
>TRBV5-1|TRBJ2-2|NA|NA
CASSLVGGINTGELFF
TGCGCCAGCAGCTTGGTTGGCGGGATTAACACCGGGGAGCTGTTTTTT
>TRBV5-1|TRBJ1-1|NA|NA
CASSLVSPMNTEAFF
TGCGCCAGCAGCTTGGTTTCCCCTATGAACACTGAAGCTTTCTTT
>TRBV6-5|TRBJ2-3|NA|NA
CASSKNRDTDTQYF
TGTGCCAGCAGCAAAAACAGGGACACAGATACGCAGTATTTT
>TRBV7-9|TRBJ2-1|TRBD2|NA
CASSLFGGAYNEQFF
TGTGCCAGCAGCTTATTCGGGGGGGCCTACAATGAGCAGTTCTTC
>TRBV29-1|TRBJ2-5|NA|NA
CSAESIEGETQYF
TGCAGCGCTGAGTCCATCGAGGGAGAGACCCAGTACTTC
>TRBV7-2|TRBJ2-1|TRBD2|once
CASSSRGGPGNEQFF
TGTGCCAGCAGCTCACGGGGGGGGCCGGGGAATGAGCAGTTCTTC
>TRBV19|TRBJ1-5|NA|few
CASRIDPGVNQPQHF
TGTGCCAGTAGGATCGACCCGGGGGTTAATCAGCCCCAGCATTTT
>TRBV6-2/TRBV6-3|TRBJ2-3|NA|NA
CASSLRDLSTDTQYF
TGTGCCAGCAGCCTCCGGGACTTAAGCACAGATACGCAGTATTTT
>TRBV28|TRBJ1-2|NA|NA
CASSFWTQGPGYTF
TGTGCCAGCAGTTTCTGGACCCAGGGTCCCGGCTACACCTTC